These 16 T cell receptor beta chains were all obtained from the same sample, sequenced in a study of human T cells and chemical hapten exposure. TCRdb ran MiXCR on the RACE reads and lists one entry per CDR3 protein. This table has more than 300,000 distinct CDR3 sequences, 4.5% to 5.5% appearing once. Indicated time point: pre-sensitization, week 0. Treatment given: therapeutic diphenylcyclopropenone sensitization with weekly scalp DPC. This sample comprised whole blood, obtained in connection with sensitization to the hapten diphenylcyclopropenone (DPC). The origin of the receptors is a woman aged 18-29 years with alopecia areata. Some clones in this sample may be carry-over from other donors' samples.

The V call is TRBV14, the J call TRBJ1-3, with D hard to call. V lost 1 base, J lost 4 bases, and 11 bases lay in between. The V gene's germline CDR1 is SGHDN and CDR2 FVKESK. The CDR3 is 15 residues long. For the CDR3, the DNA is TGTGCCAGCAGCCAAGTAGGACTGTTGGGAAACACCATATATTTT. Translating it yields CASSQVGLLGNTIYF.

This clonotype was recorded a few times. In DNA form, the CDR3 reads TGTGCCAGCAGCCCCCGGTTGGGTAGGGGAGATACGCAGTATTTT. This encodes CASSPRLGRGDTQYF. The V and J genes are TRBV7-2 and TRBJ2-3; D is perhaps TRBD1 (5 bases). Trimming cost V 5 bases and J 5 bases, with 17 bases left between them. Germline V gene lookup returns CDR1 SGHTA and CDR2 FQGNSA. The CDR3 runs to 15 residues.

This clonotype was seen a few times. The rearrangement uses TRBV7-6 and TRBJ1-6; possibly TRBD1 for D (5 bases). Germline V CDR1 and CDR2: SGHVS, FNYEAQ. V lost 2 bases, J lost 0 bases, and 26 bases lay in between. This CDR3 spans 22 amino acids. CDR3 region: CASSLLVFDADIPISYNSPLHF. For the CDR3, the DNA is TGTGCCAGCAGCTTATTGGTGTTTGATGCGGACATTCCGATCTCCTATAATTCACCCCTCCACTTT.

V usage is TRBV19 and J usage is TRBJ1-5; D gene uncertain. Germline V lookup: CDR1 LNHDA, CDR2 SQIVND (reference sequence). The CDR3 loop spans 13 amino acids. V lost 3 bases and J 4 bases, leaving 7 bases between the germline ends. CDR3 in DNA: TGTGCCAGTAGTATTTCGGGTAATCAGCCCCAGCATTTT. It specifies CASSISGNQPQHF.

This clonotype was detected ten times or more. The rearrangement links TRBV6-6 to TRBJ1-4; D not certain. Per germline, CDR1 MNHNY and CDR2 SVGAGI (reference sequence). CDR3 length: 12 amino acids. Trimming cost V 7 bases and J 3 bases, with 6 bases left between them. This CDR3 is CASKVPNEKLFF. The CDR3 DNA follows: TGTGCCAGCAAGGTGCCTAATGAAAAACTGTTTTTT.

This clonotype was detected a few times. V usage is TRBV12-3 or TRBV12-4 and J usage is TRBJ2-1, with TRBD2 matching 9 bases. V trimming: 5 bases; J trimming: 7 bases; junction bases outside the gene matches: 12. The CDR3 runs to 16 residues. The CDR3, as DNA: TGTGCCAGCAGTCCTGAGCTTTGGCGGGGGGGGAATGAGCAGTTCTTC. Amino acid sequence: CASSPELWRGGNEQFF.

In its sample, this clonotype was seen a few times. The chain recombines TRBV9 with TRBJ2-3; 11 bases match TRBD2. CDR1 and CDR2 (germline): SGDLS, YYNGEE. V lost 3 bases, J lost 2 bases, and 8 bases stayed unmatched. CDR3 size: 17 residues. CDR3 region: CASSARLAGLLTDTQYF. CDR3 DNA sequence: TGTGCCAGCAGCGCCCGACTAGCGGGACTGCTCACAGATACGCAGTATTTT.

This clonotype was detected only a few times. The V gene is TRBV14, the J gene TRBJ1-4, with D unclear. CDR1 and CDR2 from the germline V gene are SGHDN and FVKESK. Trimming removed 7 bases from V and 8 bases from J, with 17 bases in between. This CDR3 is 14 amino acids long. The chain's CDR3 is CASNRRSAGEKLFF. CDR3 nucleotides: TGTGCCAGCAACCGACGGTCAGCGGGGGAAAAACTGTTTTTT. The full variable domain, its missing parts supplied by reference TRBV14 and TRBJ1-4, is EAGVTQFPSHSVIEKGQTVTLRCDPISGHDNLYWYRRVMGKEIKFLLHFVKESKQDESGMPNNRFLAERTGGTYSTLKVQPAELEDSGVYFCASNRRSAGEKLFFGSGTQLSVL.

The chain has TRBV7-6 and TRBJ2-3, with 12 bases aligning to TRBD2. This CDR3 is built from 16 residues. V lost 2 bases and J lost 11; bases outside the gene matches: 11. Germline V CDR1 and CDR2: SGHVS, FNYEAQ. The CDR3 protein is CASSLSIKTSGGEQYF. CDR3 DNA sequence: TGTGCCAGCAGCTTAAGTATTAAGACTAGCGGGGGAGAGCAGTATTTT.

J is TRBJ1-1 and V is TRBV6-6; D remains unclear. The ends were cut back, 6 bases at V and 3 bases at J, with 20 bases in the middle. Germline V gene lookup returns CDR1 MNHNY and CDR2 SVGAGI (reference sequence). The CDR3 totals 16 residues. The CDR3 region has the DNA TGTGCCAGCAGCCCGAGCCCCGTACGACTATACACTGAAGCTTTCTTT. Translated: CASSPSPVRLYTEAFF.

V and J are TRBV27 and TRBJ2-7, with 7 positions matching TRBD1. The CDR3 totals 13 residues. V was pared by 5 bases and J by 4 bases, with 5 bases of the junction left unmatched. CDR1 is MNHEY, CDR2 SMNVEV, per germline (reference sequence). The CDR3 DNA is TGTGCCAGCAGTCGCAGGGGGTCTTACGAGCAGTACTTC. It codes for CASSRRGSYEQYF.

This clonotype was picked up a small number of times. This sequence joins TRBV3-1 and TRBJ2-3; D might be TRBD2 (6 bases). The CDR3 extends over 18 amino acids. Germline lookup yields CDR1 LGHDT and CDR2 YNNKEL (reference sequence). V lost 4 bases and J lost 4, with 24 bases in between. CDR3 sequence reads: CASSLPGKNGLYSDTQYF. The CDR3, as DNA: TGTGCCAGCAGCCTTCCAGGAAAGAACGGACTATACTCAGATACGCAGTATTTT.

The rearrangement links TRBV14 to TRBJ1-5, with D maybe TRBD1 (5 bases). Germline CDR1 is SGHDN and CDR2 is FVKESK. The CDR3 runs to 18 residues. V was shortened by 0 bases and J by 0 bases, with 15 bases between the two germline ends. CDR3 loop: CASSQDPAPRGSNQPQHF. In nucleotides, the CDR3 is TGTGCCAGCAGCCAAGACCCCGCCCCTAGGGGTAGCAATCAGCCCCAGCATTTT.

In this sample, this clonotype turned up a few times. V gene TRBV6-5 combines with J gene TRBJ2-2, with D perhaps given as TRBD1 or TRBD2 (5 bases each). Trimming took off 0 bases at V and 5 bases at J, with 10 bases between the two ends. Germline-derived CDR1 and CDR2 are MNHEY and SVGAGI. This CDR3 region has 15 residues. The CDR3 DNA is TGTGCCAGCAGTTACTCAGGGACCGGGACCGGGGAGCTGTTTTTT. Protein sequence: CASSYSGTGTGELFF.

The table lists this clonotype with many counts. The rearrangement uses TRBV6-5 and TRBJ1-3; D is unclear. The V end lost 1 base, the J end lost 7 bases, and 11 bases lay between the germline ends. CDR3 length: 14 amino acids. Germline-derived CDR1 and CDR2 are MNHEY and SVGAGI. CDR3 nucleotides: TGTGCCAGCAGTTACTACGAGATGGGCAACACCATATATTTT. Protein sequence: CASSYYEMGNTIYF.

This clonotype appeared many times. J is TRBJ2-1 and V is TRBV7-9, with unresolved D. The germline V gene has CDR1 SEHNR and CDR2 FQNEAQ (reference sequence). Deletions cut 0 bases from V and 8 bases from J, with 8 bases between. The CDR3 is made up of 13 amino acids. The CDR3 loop is CASSLATLDEQFF. The CDR3, as DNA: TGTGCCAGCAGCTTAGCGACTCTGGATGAGCAGTTCTTC. Using reference TRBV7-9 and TRBJ2-1 for the parts outside the CDR3, the full variable domain is DTGVSQNPRHKITKRGQNVTFRCDPISEHNRLYWYRQTLGQGPEFLTYFQNEAQLEKSRLLSDRFSAERPKGSFSTLEIQRTEQGDSAMYLCASSLATLDEQFFGPGTRLTVL.